A selection of T cell receptor beta chains follows, all from one sample in a study of cytomegalovirus exposure and HLA in healthy donors. Assay used: immunoSEQ multiplex PCR; TCRdb lists only in-frame clones, some missing. The sample comprises about 35,000 clones, 90% to 95% of which are singletons, and 2% to 3% rests with the top ten. Sequenced input: PBMCs. These receptor sequences come from a woman aged 18-30 years in good health and CMV-seronegative. Each CDR3 is given without its conserved first and last residue.

j_call v_call cdr3_aa
TRBJ1-2 TRBV2 ASSEWRGQTDYGYT
TRBJ2-7 TRBV7-2 ASSLGLAGPQGVGEQY
TRBJ2-7 TRBV5-4 ASSPTGGDPPYEQY
TRBJ1-1 TRBV6-6 ASSPGTGIMNTEAF
TRBJ2-2 TRBV21-1 ASSKGTFFTGELF
TRBJ2-6 TRBV5-4 ASSLGTGLSGANVLT
TRBJ1-2 TRBV30 AWDRGLGYGYT
TRBJ1-3 TRBV7-8 ASSLDGTASGNTIY
TRBJ2-7 TRBV5-4 ASSLEGRDGYEQY
TRBJ2-7 TRBV28 ASSLSLGQSY
TRBJ2-7 TRBV19 ASSVLPRSGSEQY